One sample yielded the 5 T cell receptor beta chains listed below, sequenced in a study of liver allograft versus peripheral blood T cells. Study in general: What was compared were the T cell receptor repertoires in transplanted livers and those in the peripheral blood of recipients.

MiXCR, run by TCRdb on the reads, gives a single entry per CDR3 protein. The table shows around 5,300 distinct CDR3 sequences, with 15% to 20% occurring only once. The origin of the receptors is a human patient who had a liver transplant. T cells may partly derive from the graft donor.

This clonotype is medium-sized in the sample. The V and J genes are TRBV10-3 and TRBJ2-7, with a possible D match to TRBD1 (5 bases). Trimming stripped 10 bases from V and 1 base from J, with 23 bases between. The length of the CDR3 is 16 residues. The germline gives CDR1 ENHRY, CDR2 SYGVKD. This CDR3 reads CATSKFGQDISYEQYF. The CDR3, as DNA: TGTGCCACCTCGAAATTCGGCCAGGACATTTCCTACGAGCAGTACTTC.

By sample share, this clonotype is medium-sized. The rearrangement joins TRBV7-2 to TRBJ1-2; D gene unclear. The CDR3 runs to 14 residues. Looked up from germline, CDR1 is SGHTA and CDR2 is FQGNSA. Trimming removed 2 bases from V and 4 bases from J, with 11 bases in between. The CDR3 sequence: CASSLTGRSYGYTF. In DNA form, the CDR3 reads TGTGCCAGCAGCTTAACCGGACGGAGCTATGGCTACACCTTC.

In the case of this clonotype: Given a much more abundant clone one base away, this may be a read error. V usage is TRBV12-3 or TRBV12-4 and J usage is TRBJ2-1; unclear D gene. Trimming took 7 bases from V and 8 from J, leaving 18 bases between them. This CDR3 spans 14 amino acids. The CDR3 bases are TGTGCCAGCACCCTTTTGGTAGGGATAGATGAGCAGTTCTTC. As protein: CASTLLVGIDEQFF.

In this sample, this clonotype turned up many times. The chain carries TRBV28 and TRBJ2-7; perhaps TRBD1 as D (6 bases). V lost 3 bases to trimming and J lost 0 bases, with 15 bases between them. This CDR3 region has 16 residues. Germline V gene data show CDR1 as MDHEN and CDR2 as SYDVKM. The CDR3 coding sequence is TGTGCCAGCAGTTTTTCCCCCCGGGACAACTCCTACGAGCAGTACTTC. This encodes CASSFSPRDNSYEQYF.

This clonotype is labeled as medium-sized (0.01 to 0.1%). The chain employs TRBV7-2 and TRBJ2-2, with 12 nucleotides matching TRBD2. V lost 0 bases, J lost 1 base, and 3 bases stayed unmatched. Germline CDR1 is SGHTA and CDR2 is FQGNSA. CDR3 length: 18 residues. CDR3 coding DNA: TGTGCCAGCAGCTTAGCCCCACTAGCGGGAGGGAACACCGGGGAGCTGTTTTTT. Translated, it gives CASSLAPLAGGNTGELFF. The whole variable domain, filled in from reference TRBV7-2 and TRBJ2-2, reads GAGVSQSPSNKVTEKGKDVELRCDPISGHTALYWYRQSLGQGLEFLIYFQGNSAPDKSGLPSDRFSAERTGGSVSTLTIQRTQQEDSAVYLCASSLAPLAGGNTGELFFGEGSRLTVL.